These 19 T cell receptor beta chains came from one sample sequenced in a study of naive and memory T cell subsets. An equimolar mix of two oligonucleotides served as the beta constant-region primer for TRBC1 and TRBC2. The ligated cDNA underwent four PCR rounds using SP2 and nested alpha and beta constant-region primers. TCRdb redid the calling of the UMI-ligation and nested PCR reads with MiXCR, one entry per CDR3 protein. Among some 82,000 distinct CDR3 sequences, approximately 9.2% were seen once, and the ten largest hold about 1.3%. Sequenced material: naive CD8+ T cells from blood. The receptors come from a human donor in good health.

This clonotype was counted at least ten times. The chain couples TRBV6-5 to TRBJ1-2; perhaps TRBD1 as D (5 bases). Germline CDR1 reads MNHEY; CDR2 reads SVGAGI. The CDR3 runs 14 residues. Trimming shortened V by 2 bases and J by 4 bases, and 11 bases separated the two germline ends. As DNA, the CDR3 is TGTGCCAGCAGTTACGGAGGGGCGACCTATGGCTACACCTTC. This gives the protein CASSYGGATYGYTF.

This clonotype appeared many times. CDR3 amino acids: CASSQGFGPGVTSGSRNEQFF. CDR3 coding DNA: TGCGCCAGCAGCCAAGGATTTGGCCCTGGGGTGACTAGCGGGAGCAGGAATGAGCAGTTCTTC. The chain couples TRBV4-3 to TRBJ2-1; 12 positions agree with TRBD2. The germline CDR1 and CDR2 sequences are LGHNA and YSLEER. The V segment lost 1 base and the J segment 7 bases; nucleotides outside the gene matches: 20. The CDR3 extends over 21 amino acids.

In its sample, this clonotype was seen a few times. J is TRBJ2-2 and V is TRBV12-5, with TRBD2 identical over 8 bases. Looked up from germline, CDR1 is LGHNT and CDR2 is FRNRAP. This CDR3 is built from 17 residues. Germline trimming cut 5 bases from V and 6 bases from J; bases unmatched to any gene: 14. Written as DNA, the CDR3 is TGTGCTAGTGGTCAAGGTGGAAGCGGGAGACGGTCCGGGGAGCTGTTTTTT. Amino acid sequence: CASGQGGSGRRSGELFF.

The chain is built from TRBV20-1 and TRBJ1-1; 10 bases map to TRBD1. V gave up 2 bases and J gave up 4 bases; unmatched junction bases: 4. The length of the CDR3 is 14 residues. CDR1 DFQATT and CDR2 SNEGSKA come from the germline V gene (reference sequence). The DNA of the CDR3 is TGCAGTGCTAGAATCCGGGACAGGGGCACTGAAGCTTTCTTT. This gives the protein CSARIRDRGTEAFF.

The genes are TRBV7-2 and TRBJ2-3; D is uncertain. Trimming pared 1 base from V and 2 bases from J, leaving 7 bases between. This CDR3 region has 14 residues. The germline V gene encodes CDR1 SGHTA and CDR2 FQGNSA. This CDR3 reads CASSLDGDTDTQYF. The CDR3 region has the DNA TGTGCCAGCAGCTTAGATGGGGACACAGATACGCAGTATTTT.

This clonotype appeared a single time. This sequence joins TRBV2 and TRBJ2-5; 8 bases line up with TRBD1. The CDR3 runs 16 residues. Unmatched junction bases numbered 7, after V lost 0 bases and J lost 4 bases. CDR1 and CDR2 from the germline V gene are SNHLY and FYNNEI. CDR3 in amino acids: CASSEARGQGRETQYF. The CDR3 DNA reads TGTGCCAGCAGTGAAGCCCGAGGACAGGGCCGAGAGACCCAGTACTTC.

Ten or more counts support this clonotype. This rearrangement joins TRBV27 to TRBJ2-3; 7 nucleotides agree with TRBD2. The CDR3 covers 16 residues. Germline V gene data show CDR1 as MNHEY and CDR2 as SMNVEV (reference sequence). Germline trimming cut 5 bases from V and 2 bases from J; bases unmatched to any gene: 10. CDR3 residues: CASSRPGLRNTDTQYF. The CDR3 DNA reads TGTGCCAGCAGTCGACCGGGACTACGAAACACAGATACGCAGTATTTT.

The rearrangement uses TRBV5-1 and TRBJ1-1; D ambiguous. Trimming removed 0 bases at V and 7 bases at J, with 7 bases between. The CDR3 sequence is 12 residues long. Germline CDR1 is SGHRS and CDR2 is YFSETQ. The CDR3 region is CASSLVGDEAFF. The CDR3 DNA reads TGCGCCAGCAGCTTGGTCGGTGATGAAGCTTTCTTT.

This clonotype was detected ten times or more. The chain employs TRBV28 and TRBJ2-7; 7 bases are a match to TRBD1. CDR1 MDHEN and CDR2 SYDVKM come from the germline V gene. The CDR3 runs 15 residues. V was pared by 5 bases and J by 3 bases, with 10 bases of the junction left unmatched. The CDR3 region has the DNA TGTGCCAGCAGTGTAACCCGGGACAGCTTCTACGAGCAGTACTTC. This gives the protein CASSVTRDSFYEQYF.

The chain combines TRBV7-9 with TRBJ2-3; 7 bases match TRBD2. Germline V lookup: CDR1 SEHNR, CDR2 FQNEAQ (reference sequence). J lost 1 base, V lost 5 bases, and 3 bases had no gene match. The CDR3 runs 14 residues. In DNA, the CDR3 is TGTGCCAGCAGCCCAGGACTAGGCACAGATACGCAGTATTTT. Translation gives CASSPGLGTDTQYF.

The chain recombines TRBV7-9 with TRBJ2-1, with 7 bases identical to TRBD2. Germline CDR1 SEHNR, CDR2 FQNEAQ (reference sequence). This CDR3 comprises 14 residues. Trimming cost V 9 bases and J 8 bases; bases outside gene matches: 13. This CDR3 reads CASLPGGRTDEQFF. The CDR3 DNA reads TGTGCCAGTTTACCGGGCGGGAGAACGGATGAGCAGTTCTTC.

Note on this clonotype: One end of the junction varies from germline; a read error may be responsible. The J gene is TRBJ1-1, the V gene TRBV15; no definite D call. Germline V gene sequence: CDR1 LNHNV, CDR2 YYDKDF (reference sequence). The CDR3 sequence is 15 residues long. CDR3 DNA sequence: TGTGCCACCAGCAGAGATCGGAGTACAAACACTGAAGCTTACTTT. Its translation is CATSRDRSTNTEAYF.

This clonotype was counted at least ten times. The chain has TRBV20-1 and TRBJ2-1; maybe TRBD2 (5 bases). CDR1 DFQATT and CDR2 SNEGSKA come from the germline V gene (reference sequence). V was clipped by 0 bases and J by 9 bases, with 12 bases between them. The CDR3 covers 13 residues. For the CDR3, the DNA is TGCAGTGCTAGAGATCAACTAGGCCGTGAGCAGTTCTTC. This encodes CSARDQLGREQFF.

This clonotype was picked up a small number of times. J is TRBJ2-1 and V is TRBV20-1; the D gene is possibly TRBD2 (5 bases). The V and J ends lost 1 base and 6 bases respectively, with 16 bases between them. This CDR3 region has 15 residues. Looked up from germline, CDR1 is DFQATT and CDR2 is SNEGSKA (reference sequence). Written as DNA, the CDR3 is TGCAGTGCTAGAGCCGTAGCGAGAGTGGGCAATGAGCAGTTCTTC. Its translation: CSARAVARVGNEQFF.

In this sample, this clonotype turned up many times. V is TRBV20-1 and J is TRBJ2-3; 8 bases are a match to TRBD2. Germline V gives CDR1 DFQATT, CDR2 SNEGSKA (reference sequence). Trimming removed 1 base from V and 0 bases from J; junction bases left unmatched: 9. This CDR3 has 17 residues. The CDR3 loop reads CSARGPPLAESTDTQYF. In DNA, the CDR3 is TGCAGTGCTAGAGGGCCCCCACTAGCGGAGAGCACAGATACGCAGTATTTT.

This clonotype was seen many times. The chain employs TRBV7-9 and TRBJ1-1; D unresolved. From germline, CDR1 is SEHNR and CDR2 FQNEAQ (reference sequence). The CDR3 runs to 14 residues. V was trimmed by 3 bases and J by 0 bases, leaving 8 bases between them. In DNA, the CDR3 is TGTGCCAGCAGCTTGGCAGTGGTGAACACTGAAGCTTTCTTT. This gives the protein CASSLAVVNTEAFF.

This clonotype has just a few counts. The chain employs TRBV6-5 and TRBJ2-2; D gene uncertain. The CDR3 totals 15 residues. V gave up 2 bases and J gave up 7 bases, with 14 bases separating them. The germline CDR1 and CDR2 sequences are MNHEY and SVGAGI. The CDR3 is CASSYLKALYGELFF. The DNA of the CDR3 is TGTGCCAGCAGTTACCTCAAAGCGTTGTACGGGGAGCTGTTTTTT.

This clonotype showed up many times. The V and J genes are TRBV7-9 and TRBJ2-1; perhaps D is TRBD1 or TRBD2 (6 bases each). This CDR3 has 15 residues. CDR1 is SEHNR, CDR2 FQNEAQ, per germline (reference sequence). Trimming removed 4 bases from V and 6 bases from J, with 16 bases in between. CDR3 region: CASSSVTGGLNEQFF. The CDR3 DNA reads TGTGCCAGCAGCTCAGTGACCGGGGGCCTCAATGAGCAGTTCTTC. Drawing the rest from reference TRBV7-9 and TRBJ2-1, the complete variable domain is DTGVSQNPRHKITKRGQNVTFRCDPISEHNRLYWYRQTLGQGPEFLTYFQNEAQLEKSRLLSDRFSAERPKGSFSTLEIQRTEQGDSAMYLCASSSVTGGLNEQFFGPGTRLTVL.

This clonotype has a count of ten or more. This chain joins TRBV6-5 and TRBJ1-4, with 8 bases that match TRBD1. Germline V lookup: CDR1 MNHEY, CDR2 SVGAGI. The junction had 14 bases not matched to a gene; V was cut back by 3 bases and J by 8 bases. The CDR3 is 17 residues long. The CDR3 region is CASSYSIPGQVKEKLFF. The DNA for the CDR3 is TGTGCCAGCAGTTATTCAATACCGGGACAGGTGAAGGAAAAACTGTTTTTT.